The clone carrying this T cell receptor (beta chain) has a handful of counts. What it binds is unknown. This entry is derived from a study of T-cell memory formation after mild COVID-19. Whole-study context: In these data, TCR clusters were largely donor specific.

From germline, CDR1 is SGHNT and CDR2 YYREEE (reference sequence). There are 14 residues in the CDR3. Trimming shortened V by 5 bases and J by 4 bases, and 12 bases separated the two germline ends. cDNA libraries for TCR alpha and TCR beta, carrying sample barcodes and UMIs, came from 5'RACE with constant-segment primers. MiXCR was run by TCRdb on the 5' RACE reads, yielding one entry per CDR3 protein. Of about half a million distinct CDR3 sequences in the sample, roughly 20% were seen once. Whole-study findings and limits: CD4+ contracting clones were found mainly in CM and EM, and CD8+ ones in EMRA. Day 15 to 85 contracting clones showed balanced CD4/CD8; day 15 to 37 expanders favored CD4+.

The rearrangement joins TRBV5-4 to TRBJ2-2; a weak D match, TRBD2 (5 bases). The sequencing sample was made of PBMCs or a T cell subset sorted from them (not recorded which). This receptor was identified in an adult woman who had mild COVID-19 (a few samples of this study predate the infection). Cell type and time point are not known. The CDR3, as DNA: TGTGCCAGCAGGACGAGCGGAGCCACCGGGGAGCTGTTTTTT. It is translated as CASRTSGATGELFF.